These 27 T cell receptor beta chains came from one sample sequenced in a study of technical replicates of blood from a few donors. Sequenced by immunoSEQ multiplex PCR; TCRdb stores in-frame clones only, minus some. In the table there are tens of thousands of clones, about 96% of which are singletons. Sequences were obtained from T cells isolated from PBMCs. These receptors were taken from a human donor in good health.

This chain joins TRBV7-2 and TRBJ2-2; D is uncertain. This CDR3 contains 14 residues. CDR1 and CDR2 (germline): SGHTA, FQGNSA. The V and J ends lost 0 bases and 0 bases respectively, with 2 bases between them. The CDR3 spells CASSLAANTGELFF. The CDR3 DNA is TGTGCCAGCAGCTTAGCCGCGAACACCGGGGAGCTGTTTTTT.

The chain is built from TRBV6-1 and TRBJ1-2; D perhaps matches TRBD1 (6 bases). CDR1 is MNHNS and CDR2 is SASEGT in the germline V gene. Trimming removed 3 bases from V and 3 bases from J, with 8 bases in between. The CDR3 totals 13 residues. DNA for the CDR3: TGTGCCAGCAGTGACCAGGGGTACTATGGCTACACCTTC. Translated: CASSDQGYYGYTF.

The rearrangement links TRBV10-3 to TRBJ2-1; TRBD2 agrees at 9 bases. Trimming at V came to 7 bases and at J to 7 bases, leaving 5 bases not matched to a gene. The CDR3 length is 13 residues. From germline, CDR1 is ENHRY and CDR2 SYGVKD. The CDR3 DNA follows: TGTGCCATCAAGGCGGGAGGGGCGAATGAGCAGTTCTTC. As protein: CAIKAGGANEQFF.

The rearrangement uses TRBV27 and TRBJ2-7; 9 bases match TRBD1. This CDR3 has 14 residues. V lost 11 bases to trimming and J lost 1 base; unmatched junction nucleotides: 9. Germline CDR1 reads MNHEY; CDR2 reads SMNVEV (reference sequence). The CDR3 DNA sequence: TGTGCCGGGACGGACAGGGGACCGTCCTACGAGCAGTACTTC. This gives the protein CAGTDRGPSYEQYF.

This chain connects TRBV14 to TRBJ2-7, with 10 bases aligning to TRBD2. The CDR3 consists of 17 residues. CDR1 is SGHDN, CDR2 FVKESK, per germline. J lost 0 bases, V lost 4 bases, and 9 bases had no gene match. The CDR3 DNA sequence: TGTGCCAGCAGCCCATCCGGACTAGCGGACCCCTCCTACGAGCAGTACTTC. Its protein product is CASSPSGLADPSYEQYF. Combining the CDR3 with reference TRBV14 and TRBJ2-7 gives the whole variable domain EAGVTQFPSHSVIEKGQTVTLRCDPISGHDNLYWYRRVMGKEIKFLLHFVKESKQDESGMPNNRFLAERTGGTYSTLKVQPAELEDSGVYFCASSPSGLADPSYEQYFGPGTRLTVT.

The rearrangement uses TRBV11-3 and TRBJ2-3; D gene ambiguous. The CDR3 sequence is 13 residues long. The V gene lost 4 bases and the J gene lost 2 bases, with 7 bases spanning the gap. Germline loops: CDR1 SGHNT, CDR2 YENEEA. CDR3 DNA: TGTGCCAGCAGCTCATACTACACAGATACGCAGTATTTT. It yields the protein CASSSYYTDTQYF.

This chain links TRBV4-2 with TRBJ2-7, with 8 bases that match TRBD1. The junction had 6 bases not matched to a gene; V was cut back by 8 bases and J by 6 bases. The CDR3 is 12 residues long. Per germline, CDR1 LGHNA and CDR2 YNFKEQ. In DNA form, the CDR3 reads TGTGCCAGCCTAGAACAGGGGGGCGAGCAGTACTTC. As protein: CASLEQGGEQYF.

This clone was detected only once. This chain uses TRBV2 with TRBJ1-5; D gene ambiguous. The CDR3 loop spans 12 amino acids. In germline, CDR1 is SNHLY, CDR2 FYNNEI. Between the trimmed V and J ends, which lost 6 bases and 6 bases, there was a span of 9 bases. CDR3 sequence (DNA): TGTGCCAGCAGCGGCGAGGGTCAGCCCCAGCATTTT. Translation gives CASSGEGQPQHF.

The rearrangement joins TRBV29-1 to TRBJ1-2; no definite D call. CDR3 length: 11 residues. Trimming took off 5 bases at V and 2 bases at J, with 6 bases between the two ends. Germline assignment: CDR1 SQVTM and CDR2 ANQGSEA. CDR3 in DNA: TGCAGCGTTTTATCGAACTATGGCTACACCTTC. It codes for CSVLSNYGYTF.

This rearrangement joins TRBV7-9 to TRBJ1-5; no reliable D call. The CDR3 is 13 residues long. The germline gives CDR1 SEHNR, CDR2 FQNEAQ (reference sequence). V lost 1 base to trimming and J lost 4 bases, with 5 bases between them. This CDR3 reads CASSLGTNQPQHF. The DNA of the CDR3 is TGTGCCAGCAGCTTAGGTACTAATCAGCCCCAGCATTTT.

The chain links TRBV19 to TRBJ1-4, with 10 bases identical to TRBD1. Per the germline V gene, CDR1 is LNHDA and CDR2 is SQIVND (reference sequence). Trimming cost V 6 bases and J 12 bases; bases outside gene matches: 10. The CDR3 sequence is 14 residues long. CDR3 DNA sequence: TGTGCCAGTAGGCGGACAGGGGGAGCGTTGGAACTGTTTTTT. Encoded protein: CASRRTGGALELFF.

The chain recombines TRBV29-1 with TRBJ2-3; 7 bases are a match to TRBD1. This CDR3 contains 14 residues. V was pared by 8 bases and J by 2 bases, with 10 bases of the junction left unmatched. The V gene's germline CDR1 is SQVTM and CDR2 ANQGSEA. CDR3 loop: CSTSGTVATDTQYF. CDR3 nucleotide sequence: TGCAGCACCTCTGGGACAGTTGCCACAGATACGCAGTATTTT.

The V gene is TRBV5-4, the J gene TRBJ2-5; D call uncertain. The length of the CDR3 is 15 residues. Germline V CDR1 and CDR2: SGHNT, YYREEE (reference sequence). Trimming removed 0 bases at V and 2 bases at J, with 11 bases between. The CDR3: CASSLAIGGQETQYF. The CDR3 nucleotides read TGTGCCAGCAGCTTGGCCATTGGCGGACAAGAGACCCAGTACTTC.

The chain joins TRBV10-3 to TRBJ1-2; maybe TRBD1 (5 bases). The V and J ends lost 6 bases and 3 bases respectively, with 26 bases between them. This CDR3 region has 18 residues. Germline lookup yields CDR1 ENHRY and CDR2 SYGVKD. CDR3 sequence: CAIRWGLGGAANDYGYTF. CDR3 nucleotides: TGTGCCATCAGATGGGGCCTCGGGGGAGCCGCAAACGACTATGGCTACACCTTC.

The chain employs TRBV7-7 and TRBJ2-7, with TRBD1 matching over 8 bases. CDR3 length: 15 residues. The trim removed 5 bases at V and 0 bases at J, leaving 6 bases unmatched. The V gene's germline CDR1 is SSHAT and CDR2 FNYEAQ (reference sequence). CDR3 DNA: TGTGCCAGCAGCAAATACAGGGGGAGCTCCTACGAGCAGTACTTC. Protein: CASSKYRGSSYEQYF.

The V gene is TRBV19, the J gene TRBJ1-1; 10 positions match TRBD1. CDR3 length equals 13 residues. Losses at the gene ends were 8 bases for V and 3 bases for J; bases not matched to a gene: 3. Germline loops: CDR1 LNHDA, CDR2 SQIVND (reference sequence). The CDR3 nucleotides read TGTGCCAGTGGGGGACAGGGGTACACTGAAGCTTTCTTT. This encodes CASGGQGYTEAFF.

This sequence joins TRBV27 and TRBJ2-7, with 7 nucleotides matching TRBD2. Germline V lookup: CDR1 MNHEY, CDR2 SMNVEV (reference sequence). After removal of 3 bases from V and 3 bases from J, the junction contained 5 bases not matched to a gene. The CDR3 is 14 amino acids. The CDR3: CASSLGGALYEQYF. DNA of the CDR3: TGTGCCAGCAGTTTGGGAGGGGCACTCTACGAGCAGTACTTC.

In nucleotides, the CDR3 is TGTGCCAGCAGTGAACTGACGACTGAGACCCAGTACTTC. Its translation: CASSELTTETQYF. The rearrangement joins TRBV5-4 to TRBJ2-5, with D uncertain. Germline CDR1 and CDR2: SGHNT and YYREEE (reference sequence). There are 13 residues in the CDR3. Between the trimmed V and J ends, which lost 5 bases and 5 bases, there was a span of 13 bases.

As DNA, the CDR3 is TGTGCCAGCAGGGGACTAGCGCCAAGCACAGATACGCAGTATTTT. Translating it yields CASRGLAPSTDTQYF. The chain links TRBV28 to TRBJ2-3; the match to TRBD2 covers 10 bases. V gave up 6 bases and J gave up 0 bases; unmatched junction bases: 3. From germline, CDR1 is MDHEN and CDR2 SYDVKM. CDR3 length: 15 amino acids. Complete variable domain (other parts from reference TRBV28 and TRBJ2-3): DVKVTQSSRYLVKRTGEKVFLECVQDMDHENMFWYRQDPGLGLRLIYFSYDVKMKEKGDIPEGYSVSREKKERFSLILESASTNQTSMYLCASRGLAPSTDTQYFGPGTRLTVL.

This clone showed up just once. This chain uses TRBV5-1 with TRBJ1-2; 7 bases match TRBD1. The V gene end was trimmed by 0 bases and the J gene end by 3 bases; junction bases not matched to a gene: 5. The CDR3 totals 15 residues. Germline V CDR1 and CDR2: SGHRS, YFSETQ. CDR3 loop: CASSLGPTGDYGYTF. The CDR3 coding sequence is TGCGCCAGCAGCTTGGGGCCTACAGGGGACTATGGCTACACCTTC.

The rearrangement joins TRBV5-1 to TRBJ2-2; D call uncertain. This CDR3 region has 14 residues. The germline V gene has CDR1 SGHRS and CDR2 YFSETQ. Trimming stripped 1 base from V and 3 bases from J, with 7 bases between. The CDR3 region is CASSLSQYTGELFF. In nucleotides, the CDR3 is TGCGCCAGCAGCTTGTCACAGTACACCGGGGAGCTGTTTTTT.

V and J are TRBV30 and TRBJ1-1, with D possibly being TRBD1 (5 bases). Germline CDR1 reads GTSNPN; CDR2 reads SVGIG (reference sequence). The CDR3 runs to 15 residues. Trimming cost V 1 base and J 1 base, with 13 bases left between them. CDR3 nucleotide sequence: TGTGCCTGGAGTGGGGGCACCGGGCGGAACACTGAAGCTTTCTTT. Its translation is CAWSGGTGRNTEAFF.

This chain connects TRBV9 to TRBJ2-1; TRBD2 agrees at 11 bases. The CDR3 spans 15 residues. Germline lookup yields CDR1 SGDLS and CDR2 YYNGEE. V shed 3 bases and J 4 bases; nucleotides not matched to a gene: 3. The CDR3 region is CASSALAGGYNEQFF. CDR3 sequence (DNA): TGTGCCAGCAGCGCCTTAGCGGGGGGGTACAATGAGCAGTTCTTC.

V is TRBV5-1 and J is TRBJ2-7, with 9 positions matching TRBD2. This CDR3 has 15 amino acids. V lost 5 bases to trimming and J lost 0 bases; unmatched junction nucleotides: 6. The germline gives CDR1 SGHRS, CDR2 YFSETQ. CDR3 sequence (DNA): TGCGCCAGCAGGGATCTAGCGGGGAACTCCTACGAGCAGTACTTC. Its translation is CASRDLAGNSYEQYF.

V and J are TRBV30 and TRBJ1-5; D unclear. The CDR3 contains 16 residues. CDR1 GTSNPN and CDR2 SVGIG come from the germline V gene (reference sequence). V lost 0 bases, J lost 0 bases, and 12 bases lay in between. Written as DNA, the CDR3 is TGTGCCTGGAGTGTTGCCGGGTTAATTAGCAATCAGCCCCAGCATTTT. Protein sequence: CAWSVAGLISNQPQHF.

This chain uses TRBV10-3 with TRBJ2-1; maybe TRBD1 (5 bases). CDR1 and CDR2 from the germline V gene are ENHRY and SYGVKD. This CDR3 has 12 amino acids. Trimming stripped 6 bases from V and 9 bases from J, with 12 bases between. The CDR3 loop is CAISRERGEQFF. Written as DNA, the CDR3 is TGTGCCATCAGCAGGGAAAGGGGTGAGCAGTTCTTC.

V and J are TRBV6-4 and TRBJ2-7, with 10 nucleotides matching TRBD1. Trimming took 6 bases from V and 6 from J; bases not matched to a gene: 5. Germline V gene data show CDR1 as MRHNA and CDR2 as SNTAGT. The CDR3 contains 13 residues. In nucleotides, the CDR3 is TGTGCCAGCAGCAGGGACAGGGGTTCCGAGCAGTACTTC. Residues: CASSRDRGSEQYF.